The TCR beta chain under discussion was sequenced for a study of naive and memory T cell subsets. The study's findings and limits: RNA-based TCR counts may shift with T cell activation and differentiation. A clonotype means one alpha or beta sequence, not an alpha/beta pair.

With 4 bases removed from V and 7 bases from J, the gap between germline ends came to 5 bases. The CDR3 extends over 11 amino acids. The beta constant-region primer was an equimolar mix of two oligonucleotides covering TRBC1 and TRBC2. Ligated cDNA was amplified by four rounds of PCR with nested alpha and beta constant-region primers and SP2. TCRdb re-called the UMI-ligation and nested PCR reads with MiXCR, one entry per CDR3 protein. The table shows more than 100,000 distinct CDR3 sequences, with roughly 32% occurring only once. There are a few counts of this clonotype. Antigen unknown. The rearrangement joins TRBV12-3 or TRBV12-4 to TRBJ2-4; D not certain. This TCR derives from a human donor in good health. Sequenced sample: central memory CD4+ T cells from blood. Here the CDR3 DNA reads TGTGCCAGCAGTTCGAACAACATTCAGTACTTC. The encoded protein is CASSSNNIQYF.